The entry that follows covers one T cell receptor beta chain sequence. Germline CDR1 is ENHRY and CDR2 is SYGVKD. The CDR3 has 15 residues. The ends lost 0 bases at V and 2 bases at J; junction bases unmatched: 1. Sample numbers ranged from 1 to 8 per patient, encompassing pretreatment and on-treatment collections. These data come from a study of PD-L1 blockade in urothelial cancer. As for the study in general: About 85% of the 29 patients were males with bladder-origin urothelial cancer. Treatment start was followed by blood analysis at 3 weeks (second dose) and again at 6 weeks.

Synthetically made TCR analog templates were put into each PCR as spikes. Sequencing was performed with immunoSEQ multiplex PCR; in TCRdb, only in-frame clones are kept and a portion is missing. Of about 45,000 clones listed, approximately 88% were seen once; the top ten hold roughly 3.6%. V gene TRBV10-3 combines with J gene TRBJ2-7; TRBD2 matches at 10 bases. Sample: PBMCs, taken around atezolizumab (anti-PD-L1) treatment. This TCR was recovered from an elderly man with urothelial cancer. CDR3 DNA sequence: TGTGCCATCAGTGAGTCTACTAGCGGGACCTACGAGCAGTACTTC. Its protein product is CAISESTSGTYEQYF.